Sequencing of this TCR beta chain was carried out in a study of shared clonotypes between healthy human individuals. CDR3 length: 12 residues. Germline V gene sequence: CDR1 MNHEY, CDR2 SVGAGI. V shed 0 bases and J shed 8 bases, with 7 bases lying between them. TCRdb's copy holds only in-frame clones and misses some; the assay was immunoSEQ multiplex PCR. The table lists some 2.1 million clones, around 93% of them singletons. Points from the study as a whole: Large sequencing depth failed to make sorted-subset sequencing complete, rarefaction showed. In four donors, around 5.5% of naive CD4 clonotypes appeared in common. Naive subsets, compared against memory subsets, generally had larger estimated richness values.

Terminally differentiated effector memory CD45RA+ cells were left out of the naive CD8 fraction, which was CD45RO-negative and positively selected for CCR7. Worth noting for this clone: Its antigen is still unknown.

The clonotype was recovered from a young man in good health. Some clones in this sample may be carry-over from other donors' samples. Sequences were obtained from naive CD8+ T cells from PBMCs. This chain uses TRBV6-5 with TRBJ1-1, with D uncertain. The CDR3 sequence is CASSYSGREAFF. The DNA of the CDR3 is TGTGCCAGCAGTTACTCGGGCAGAGAAGCTTTCTTT.